The clone carrying this T cell receptor beta chain occurred a few times. Its matching antigen is unknown. These data come from a study of blood T cells in healthy people across ages. Study-level background: About one barcoded beta molecule per two T cells was captured by template switching.

A J-beta primer mix and a sample-barcoded 5' primer were used in a second PCR of roughly 6 to 12 cycles. MiXCR, applied by TCRdb to the 5' RACE reads, yields one record per CDR3 protein. The sample includes about 670,000 distinct CDR3 sequences, approximately 40% of them seen just once. Broader study findings: As age increased, TCR beta diversity per million T cells fell in a roughly linear fashion. What prevented conclusive comparison of naive and antigen-experienced cells was that PBMCs were unsorted.

This CDR3 contains 14 residues. CDR1 is SGHAT and CDR2 is FQNNGV in the germline V gene. V was clipped by 6 bases and J by 3 bases, with 15 bases between them. The receptor comes from a man older than 75 in good health. Material: blood. The chain employs TRBV11-2 and TRBJ2-7, with D perhaps TRBD2 (5 bases). For the CDR3, the DNA is TGTGCCAGCAGTTTTTTCCCCGGGGACTACGAGCAGTACTTC. Translated, it gives CASSFFPGDYEQYF.